This is a list of T cell receptor beta chains from one sample in a study of OX40 agonist ivuxolimab in advanced cancers. Data came from immunoSEQ multiplex PCR; TCRdb stores just in-frame clones and leaves some out. The sample contains some 100,000 clones, 90% of which appear only once. The material sequenced was CD4+ or CD8+ T cells sorted from blood, taken in a trial of the OX40 agonist ivuxolimab. The receptor source for this set is an adult with an advanced solid tumor such as melanoma, head and neck, liver or kidney cancer. Each CDR3 is given without its conserved first and last residue.

>13|TRBJ1-1|TRBV29-1
SVELSITWNTEAF
>14|TRBJ2-5|TRBV7-2
ASSLYRGLLQETQY
>14|TRBJ1-5|TRBV7-9
ASSYSRDRGPQPQH
>10|TRBJ2-1|TRBV7-2
ASGGGYNEQF
>13|TRBJ1-2|TRBV19
ASSITRSEVYGYT
>13|TRBJ2-7|TRBV4-3
ASSPGKGGYYEQY
>13|TRBJ2-3|TRBV27
ASSLGTSGSYGAY
>13|TRBJ2-2|TRBV6-1
ASSRQGVKTGELF
>13|TRBJ2-3|TRBV7-2
ASSLGASGSRTQY
>11|TRBJ2-3|TRBV13
ASSSLMTDTQY
>12|TRBJ2-7|TRBV19
ASSSGQAAYEQY
>11|TRBJ2-3|TRBV5-1
ASRGPSTDTQY
>12|TRBJ1-5|TRBV19
ASSTVGWHQPQH
>13|TRBJ1-2|TRBV11-2
ASSLGMGTNYGYT
>12|TRBJ2-3|TRBV11-2
ASSLVTGEDTQY
>13|TRBJ2-1|TRBV28
ASSLRWVAGAEQF
>15|TRBJ2-1|TRBV5-1
ASSLSAGRGLGSEQF